Detailed here is one T cell receptor (beta chain). These data come from a study of blood T cell repertoires in COVID-19. Study overall: PBMCs, B-cell-depleted T cells, or T cells provided the cDNA or gDNA that made up the material.

As originally analysed: By means of reference gene primer amplification, nucleated cell counts were estimated. Repertoires were generated with immunoSEQ multiplex PCR, while TCRdb's copy carries only in-frame clones and drops some. V and J calls and clone size are those listed in that table; D and trimming were worked out from the DNA. The data show under 400,000 clones, about 92% seen once. Germline values: CDR1 SGHTA, CDR2 FQGTGA. This CDR3 is 14 amino acids long. Trimming took off 5 bases at V and 4 bases at J, with 14 bases between the two ends. The sample comprised peripheral blood. This TCR derives from a woman in her fifties or sixties with COVID-19, enrolled during active disease. The V call is TRBV7-3, the J call TRBJ1-2; a possible D gene is TRBD1 (6 bases). The CDR3 loop reads CASSVQGSGYGYTF. CDR3 DNA sequence: TGTGCCAGCAGCGTACAGGGTTCAGGCTATGGCTACACCTTC. The full variable domain, its missing parts supplied by reference TRBV7-3 and TRBJ1-2, is GAGVSQTPSNKVTEKGKYVELRCDPISGHTALYWYRQSLGQGPEFLIYFQGTGAADDSGLPNDRFFAVRPEGSVSTLKIQRTERGDSAVYLCASSVQGSGYGYTFGSGTRLTVV.